This T cell receptor beta chain was recovered during a study of blood T cell repertoires in COVID-19. Whole-study context: Collection of acute and convalescent COVID-19 samples took place in the United States, Italy and Spain.

Participants, about 18 to 100 years old, spanned around 26 US areas. Participants were placed into cohorts based on the clinical history they reported. The V segment lost 3 bases and the J segment 5 bases; nucleotides outside the gene matches: 2. The germline gives CDR1 LNHDA, CDR2 SQIVND (reference sequence). CDR3 size: 13 residues. Data came from immunoSEQ multiplex PCR; TCRdb stores just in-frame clones and leaves some out. This table holds around 360,000 clones, roughly nine tenths found once. The rearrangement uses TRBV19 and TRBJ2-3; TRBD2 aligns across 7 bases. Sample: PBMCs or T cells enriched from blood (not recorded which). This receptor was obtained from a woman aged 25 to 39 who had recovered from COVID-19. Here the CDR3 reads CASSMGGRDTQYF. DNA for the CDR3: TGTGCCAGTAGTATGGGCGGGAGAGATACGCAGTATTTT.